A selection of T cell receptor beta chains follows, all from one sample in a study of T cell responses to AZD1222 COVID-19 vaccine. The data were produced by immunoSEQ multiplex PCR, yet TCRdb's version contains in-frame clones alone and is incomplete. This sample has just over 60,000 clones, with roughly three quarters found just once. Sequencing used peripheral blood, obtained on day 0 of AZD1222 vaccination. These receptors were collected from an adult in good health. Each CDR3 is given with its conserved first and last residue. A D gene is named only where the DNA matches it firmly.

CDR3 protein,V gene,CDR3 length,D gene,J gene
CSVAPGGSRNQPQHF,TRBV29-1,15,.,TRBJ1-5
CASRSTGGYGYTF,TRBV4-1,13,TRBD1,TRBJ1-2
CASSLYEDTQYF,TRBV7-2,12,.,TRBJ2-3
CASSFGQGSQPQHF,TRBV5-1,14,.,TRBJ1-5
CASSYSPTGLGEAFF,TRBV6-5,15,.,TRBJ1-1
CASSRLTAGETQYF,TRBV25-1,14,.,TRBJ2-5
CASPGQGANTGELFF,TRBV23-1,15,.,TRBJ2-2
CSARTASNQPQHF,TRBV29-1,13,.,TRBJ1-5
CAAGIMNTEAFF,TRBV11-2,12,.,TRBJ1-1
CASSSTGGYGYTF,TRBV12-3/TRBV12-4,13,TRBD1,TRBJ1-2
CASSQDLQGNQPQHF,TRBV4-3,15,.,TRBJ1-5
CASSEGRGGLVGYTF,TRBV6-1,15,.,TRBJ1-2
CAWSLIAGELFF,TRBV30,12,.,TRBJ2-2
CASRYSNSPLHF,TRBV6-5,12,.,TRBJ1-6
CASSIQGPDTQYF,TRBV19,13,.,TRBJ2-3
CASSGRMNTEAFF,TRBV28,13,.,TRBJ1-1
CASSTRGRVIDEQYF,TRBV7-8,15,.,TRBJ2-7
CASSGTGGLTEAFF,TRBV7-2,14,TRBD1,TRBJ1-1
CASSSKTDSSYNSPLHF,TRBV11-2,17,.,TRBJ1-6
CASKGGGTDTQYF,TRBV4-3,13,.,TRBJ2-3
CATRTGEGSPLHF,TRBV2,13,TRBD1,TRBJ1-6
CATSDPRQGPKPQPQHF,TRBV24-1,17,TRBD1,TRBJ1-5
CASSTGTGGVETQYF,TRBV27,15,TRBD1,TRBJ2-5
CASSRYGDRGFTEAFF,TRBV27,16,TRBD1,TRBJ1-1
CASSGDSGEGGELFF,TRBV5-1,15,TRBD1,TRBJ2-2
CASSQDRLGGNTIYF,TRBV14,15,.,TRBJ1-3
CASSEESGTAKNIQYF,TRBV2,16,.,TRBJ2-4
CASSSVQGARGTEAFF,TRBV7-9,16,TRBD1,TRBJ1-1
CASSQSTQGQNEQYF,TRBV16,15,TRBD1,TRBJ2-7
CASSQDTGRVYGYTF,TRBV4-1,15,.,TRBJ1-2
CSVEDPWGTHEAFF,TRBV29-1,14,.,TRBJ1-1
CASSLAGGLEAFF,TRBV7-2,13,.,TRBJ1-1
CATSDRRDTKNIQYF,TRBV24-1,15,.,TRBJ2-4
CASSLRGGVGYGYTF,TRBV27,15,.,TRBJ1-2
CASSFSKQGNTEAFF,TRBV7-2,15,.,TRBJ1-1
CASSIGEILFGETQYF,TRBV19,16,.,TRBJ2-5
CATPGQGVSSGNTIYF,TRBV24-1,16,TRBD1,TRBJ1-3
CASSYERGGYEQYF,TRBV6-5,14,TRBD2,TRBJ2-7
CASSFQGTDTQYF,TRBV27,13,.,TRBJ2-3
CASSSGRSSNQPQHF,TRBV6-5,15,.,TRBJ1-5
CASSGTYGYTF,TRBV12-3/TRBV12-4,11,.,TRBJ1-2
CASSRSEAFF,TRBV28,10,.,TRBJ1-1
CASTTSGGPTYEQYF,TRBV19,15,TRBD2,TRBJ2-7
CASSQAYEQFF,TRBV4-2,11,.,TRBJ2-1
CASSLGLAGGMDTQYF,TRBV5-1,16,TRBD2,TRBJ2-3
CASIESGRSYEQYF,TRBV6-5,14,.,TRBJ2-7
CATSDPDRDQETQYF,TRBV24-1,15,TRBD1,TRBJ2-5
CASGNYYGYTF,TRBV3-1/TRBV3-2,11,.,TRBJ1-2
CASSYTGGFNEQFF,TRBV4-3,14,TRBD1,TRBJ2-1
CASSGLGETNYGYTF,TRBV5-6,15,.,TRBJ1-2
CASSLDRHPNTEAFF,TRBV7-9,15,.,TRBJ1-1
CAWGTGSNQPQHF,TRBV30,13,TRBD1,TRBJ1-5
CASSQDHGGIPTEQYF,TRBV4-3,16,.,TRBJ2-7
CASSFWGGETQYF,TRBV5-6,13,TRBD2,TRBJ2-5
CASSHKTGRNSPLHF,TRBV4-3,15,TRBD1,TRBJ1-6
CASSLGYSGNQPQHF,TRBV7-2,15,.,TRBJ1-5
CASSLEGRKGPMNTEAFF,TRBV7-9,18,.,TRBJ1-1